This TCR beta chain is from a study of T cells after posttransplantation cyclophosphamide. In this sample, this clone turned up many times. The data were produced by immunoSEQ multiplex PCR, yet TCRdb's version contains in-frame clones alone and is incomplete. The sample has tens of thousands of clones, none seen only once. The sequence was collected from a woman aged 60-75 years in good health, CMV-negative, and a related stem cell transplant donor. Sample: PBMCs.

For the CDR3, the DNA is TGTGCCAGCAGCTTAGTCGGGGTTCGGAACGGGGAGCTGTTTTTT. Translation gives CASSLVGVRNGELFF. The V and J genes are TRBV7-2 and TRBJ2-2, with D perhaps TRBD2 (5 bases). V lost 1 base, J lost 7 bases, and 13 bases lay in between. The CDR3 spans 15 residues. CDR1 and CDR2 from the germline V gene are SGHTA and FQGNSA.